The present T cell receptor (beta chain) was sequenced within a study of cytomegalovirus exposure and HLA in healthy donors. Primers: 60 Vbeta forward and 13 Jbeta reverse. Sequenced by immunoSEQ multiplex PCR; TCRdb stores in-frame clones only, minus some. Among over 120,000 clones listed, more than 70% were seen once. V dropped 6 bases and J dropped 6 bases, with 15 bases sitting between them. This CDR3 has 13 amino acids. Germline lookup yields CDR1 SGHTA and CDR2 FQGNSA. Sequences were obtained from PBMCs. This TCR was recovered from a man aged 50 or older in good health and CMV-seronegative. The V call is TRBV7-2, the J call TRBJ2-7; TRBD1 is a possible D gene (5 bases). The chain's CDR3 is CASSLTVRGEQYF. The CDR3 DNA is TGTGCCAGCAGTTTGACAGTAAGAGGCGAGCAGTACTTC. The full variable domain, completed using reference TRBV7-2 and TRBJ2-7, is GAGVSQSPSNKVTEKGKDVELRCDPISGHTALYWYRQSLGQGLEFLIYFQGNSAPDKSGLPSDRFSAERTGGSVSTLTIQRTQQEDSAVYLCASSLTVRGEQYFGPGTRLTVT.